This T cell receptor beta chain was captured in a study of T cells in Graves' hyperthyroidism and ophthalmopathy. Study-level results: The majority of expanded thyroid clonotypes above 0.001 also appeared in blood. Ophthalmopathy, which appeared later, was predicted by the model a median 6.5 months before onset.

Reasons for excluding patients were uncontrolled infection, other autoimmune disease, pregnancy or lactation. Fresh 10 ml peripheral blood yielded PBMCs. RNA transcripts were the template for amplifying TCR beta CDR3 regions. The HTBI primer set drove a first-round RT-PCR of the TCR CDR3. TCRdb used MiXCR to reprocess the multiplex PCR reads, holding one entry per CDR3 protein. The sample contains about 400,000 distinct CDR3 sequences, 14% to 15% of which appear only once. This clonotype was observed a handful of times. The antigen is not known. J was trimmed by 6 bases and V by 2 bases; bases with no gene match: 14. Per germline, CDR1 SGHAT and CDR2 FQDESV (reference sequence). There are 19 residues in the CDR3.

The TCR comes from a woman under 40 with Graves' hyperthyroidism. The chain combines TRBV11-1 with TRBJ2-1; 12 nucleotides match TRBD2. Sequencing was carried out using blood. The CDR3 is CASSLIGGPGLAGLNEQFF. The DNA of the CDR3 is TGTGCCAGCAGCTTAATTGGGGGACCCGGACTAGCGGGACTCAATGAGCAGTTCTTC.